These 12 T cell receptor beta chains were all obtained from the same sample, sequenced in a study of identical twins. TCRdb re-analysed the 5' RACE reads in MiXCR, keeping a single row per CDR3 protein. Here the sample spans about 730,000 distinct CDR3 sequences, 21% being singletons. These data also formed part of another study, on T cells expressing NK-cell markers.

Sequenced sample: PBMCs. These receptors were taken from a woman aged 18-29 years in good health.

The chain is built from TRBV11-3 and TRBJ2-5; TRBD1 is a possible D gene (7 bases). V lost 2 bases to trimming and J lost 4 bases, with 17 bases between them. The CDR3 is 16 residues long. CDR1 is SGHNT, CDR2 YENEEA, per germline. In nucleotides, the CDR3 is TGTGCCAGCAGCTTAAAGACAGGGAGCGGGCGAGAGACCCAGTACTTC. The encoded protein is CASSLKTGSGRETQYF.

The chain links TRBV7-9 to TRBJ1-2; no reliable D call. This CDR3 region has 13 residues. Germline loops: CDR1 SEHNR, CDR2 FQNEAQ (reference sequence). V was cut by 2 bases and J by 8 bases, with 12 bases left in between. The CDR3 nucleotides are TGTGCCAGCAGCTTACACCCCGTGGGGGGCTACACCTTC. As protein: CASSLHPVGGYTF.

This clonotype has only a few counts. The chain uses TRBV20-1 and TRBJ2-7, with TRBD2 as a possible D gene (6 bases). V lost 5 bases to trimming and J lost 4 bases, with 15 bases between them. The length of the CDR3 is 13 residues. Germline V gene sequence: CDR1 DFQATT, CDR2 SNEGSKA (reference sequence). Here the CDR3 DNA reads TGCAGTGCTCCTTCGACTAGAAAGTACGAGCAGTACTTC. Its protein product is CSAPSTRKYEQYF.

This rearrangement joins TRBV4-1 to TRBJ2-1; TRBD2 aligns across 8 bases. After removal of 4 bases from V and 6 bases from J, the junction contained 14 bases not matched to a gene. The CDR3 loop spans 17 amino acids. CDR1 is MGHRA and CDR2 is YSYEKL in the germline V gene. The CDR3 bases are TGCGCCAGCAGCCTCGCCCCTCGGGGGACTAGAAGCAATGAGCAGTTCTTC. Amino acid sequence: CASSLAPRGTRSNEQFF.

The chain has TRBV18 and TRBJ2-1; perhaps TRBD1 as D (6 bases). This CDR3 has 14 residues. CDR1 KGHSH and CDR2 LQKENI come from the germline V gene. Trimming removed 6 bases at V and 6 bases at J, with 15 bases between. The CDR3 coding sequence is TGTGCCAGCTCTCCCTACAGGGAGTCCAATGAGCAGTTCTTC. Translating gives CASSPYRESNEQFF.

This clonotype was found a few times. The V call is TRBV15, the J call TRBJ2-7; TRBD1 matches at 11 bases. CDR3 length: 15 amino acids. Germline V gene data show CDR1 as LNHNV and CDR2 as YYDKDF (reference sequence). Trimming cost V 2 bases and J 4 bases; bases outside gene matches: 4. CDR3 region: CATSRSGTGGYEQYF. CDR3 DNA: TGTGCCACCAGCAGATCCGGGACAGGGGGATACGAGCAGTACTTC.

This clonotype was observed at least ten times. This chain connects TRBV9 to TRBJ2-3, with TRBD2 as a possible D gene (6 bases). V gave up 4 bases and J gave up 0 bases, with 15 bases separating them. The V gene's germline CDR1 is SGDLS and CDR2 YYNGEE. This CDR3 comprises 16 residues. This chain's CDR3 is CASSPSKRVSTDTQYF. Written as DNA, the CDR3 is TGTGCCAGCAGCCCCTCCAAGCGGGTGAGCACAGATACGCAGTATTTT.

The CDR3, as DNA: TGTGCCAGCAGCTTGTGGCAAGGGTGGGGGAACACTGAAGCTTTCTTT. The encoded protein is CASSLWQGWGNTEAFF. The V gene is TRBV11-3, the J gene TRBJ1-1; D gene ambiguous. The CDR3 contains 16 residues. V lost 3 bases and J lost 1, with 15 bases in between. Germline V gives CDR1 SGHNT, CDR2 YENEEA.

This clonotype showed up just a few times. The genes are TRBV10-3 and TRBJ2-1, with a tentative D call TRBD2 (5 bases). The CDR3 is 12 residues long. V lost 4 bases and J lost 5, with 6 bases in between. Germline lookup yields CDR1 ENHRY and CDR2 SYGVKD. The CDR3 loop is CAISVTNNEQFF. The CDR3 DNA sequence: TGTGCCATCAGTGTGACTAACAATGAGCAGTTCTTC.

This chain uses TRBV5-1 with TRBJ2-1, with 7 bases fitting TRBD2. There are 16 residues in the CDR3. Trimming took 3 bases from V and 1 from J; bases not matched to a gene: 7. CDR1 and CDR2 (germline): SGHRS, YFSETQ. The CDR3 sequence: CASSWGGSGSYNEQFF. The CDR3 DNA reads as TGCGCCAGCAGCTGGGGGGGGAGCGGTTCCTACAATGAGCAGTTCTTC.

This clonotype was recorded a few times. V gene TRBV6-1 combines with J gene TRBJ2-2, with 8 bases fitting TRBD1. V lost 4 bases and J lost 6; bases outside the gene matches: 7. Looked up from germline, CDR1 is MNHNS and CDR2 is SASEGT. This CDR3 has 15 residues. The CDR3 region has the DNA TGTGCCAGCAGTGCGCGGACAGGGAGACCCGGGGAGCTGTTTTTT. Translated: CASSARTGRPGELFF.

This clonotype was recorded many times. The chain links TRBV20-1 to TRBJ2-3; 13 nucleotides align to TRBD2. Germline lookup yields CDR1 DFQATT and CDR2 SNEGSKA (reference sequence). This CDR3 is 16 amino acids long. J lost 5 bases, V lost 6 bases, and 11 bases had no gene match. CDR3 nucleotides: TGCAGTGCAACGACCGGGACTAGCGGGGTGGTAGATACGCAGTATTTT. As protein: CSATTGTSGVVDTQYF.